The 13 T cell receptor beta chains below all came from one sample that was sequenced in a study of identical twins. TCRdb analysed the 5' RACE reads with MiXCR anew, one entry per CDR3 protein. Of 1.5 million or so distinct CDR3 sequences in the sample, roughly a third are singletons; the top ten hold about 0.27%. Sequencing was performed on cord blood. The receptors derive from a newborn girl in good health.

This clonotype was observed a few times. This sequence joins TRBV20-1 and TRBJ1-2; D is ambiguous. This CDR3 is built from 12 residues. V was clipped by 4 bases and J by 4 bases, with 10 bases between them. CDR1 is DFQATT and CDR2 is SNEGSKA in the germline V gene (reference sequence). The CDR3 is CSANDILYGYTF. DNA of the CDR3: TGCAGTGCTAATGACATACTCTATGGCTACACCTTC.

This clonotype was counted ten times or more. CDR3 coding DNA: TGCAGCGGAGAAGGGACAGTGGAATATAATCAGCCCCAGCATTTT. Amino acids: CSGEGTVEYNQPQHF. V usage is TRBV29-1 and J usage is TRBJ1-5; 7 nucleotides line up with TRBD1. Germline CDR1 reads SQVTM; CDR2 reads ANQGSEA. The CDR3 has 15 amino acids. V lost 7 bases and J lost 4; bases outside the gene matches: 13.

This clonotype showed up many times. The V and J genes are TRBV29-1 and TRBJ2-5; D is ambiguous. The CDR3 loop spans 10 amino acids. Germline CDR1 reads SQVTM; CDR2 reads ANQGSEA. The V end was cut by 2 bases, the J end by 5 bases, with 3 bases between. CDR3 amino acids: CSVEMETQYF. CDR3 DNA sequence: TGCAGCGTTGAAATGGAGACCCAGTACTTC.

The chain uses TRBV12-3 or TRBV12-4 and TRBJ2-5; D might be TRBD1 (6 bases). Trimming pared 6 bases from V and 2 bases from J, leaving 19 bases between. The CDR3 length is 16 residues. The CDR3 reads CASRTFKGVGQETQYF. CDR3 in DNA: TGTGCCAGCAGGACATTTAAGGGGGTCGGTCAAGAGACCCAGTACTTC.

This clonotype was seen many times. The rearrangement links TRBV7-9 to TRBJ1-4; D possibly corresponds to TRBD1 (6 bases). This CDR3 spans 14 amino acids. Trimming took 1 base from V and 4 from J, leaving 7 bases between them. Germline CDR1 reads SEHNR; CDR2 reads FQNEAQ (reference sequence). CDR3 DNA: TGTGCCAGCAGCTTAGGCAGGGGTAATGAAAAACTGTTTTTT. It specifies CASSLGRGNEKLFF.

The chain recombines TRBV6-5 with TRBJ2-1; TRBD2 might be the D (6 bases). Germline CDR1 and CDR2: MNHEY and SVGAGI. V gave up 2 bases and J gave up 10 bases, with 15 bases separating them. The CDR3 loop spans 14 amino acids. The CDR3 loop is CASSYGGITYEQFF. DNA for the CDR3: TGTGCCAGCAGTTACGGGGGGATCACCTACGAGCAGTTCTTC.

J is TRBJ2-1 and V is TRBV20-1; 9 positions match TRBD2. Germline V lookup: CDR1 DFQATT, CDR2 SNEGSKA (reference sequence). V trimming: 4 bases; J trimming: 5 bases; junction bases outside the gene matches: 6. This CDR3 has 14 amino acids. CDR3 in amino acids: CSAKSSGRHNEQFF. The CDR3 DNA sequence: TGCAGTGCTAAAAGTAGCGGGAGACACAATGAGCAGTTCTTC.

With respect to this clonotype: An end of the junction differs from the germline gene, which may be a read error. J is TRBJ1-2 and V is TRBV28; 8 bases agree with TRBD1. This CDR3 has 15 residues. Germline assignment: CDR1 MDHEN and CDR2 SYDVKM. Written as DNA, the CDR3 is TGTACCAGCAACCTAGGGGGCAGGGGGCTGTCTGGCTACACCTTC. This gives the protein CTSNLGGRGLSGYTF.

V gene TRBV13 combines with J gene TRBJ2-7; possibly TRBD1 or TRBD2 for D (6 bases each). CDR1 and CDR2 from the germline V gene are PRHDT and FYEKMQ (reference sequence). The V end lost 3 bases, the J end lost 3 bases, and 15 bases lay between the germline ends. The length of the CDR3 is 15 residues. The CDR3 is CASSLGGLGYYEQYF. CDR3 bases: TGTGCCAGCAGCTTGGGGGGCTTAGGCTACTACGAGCAGTACTTC.

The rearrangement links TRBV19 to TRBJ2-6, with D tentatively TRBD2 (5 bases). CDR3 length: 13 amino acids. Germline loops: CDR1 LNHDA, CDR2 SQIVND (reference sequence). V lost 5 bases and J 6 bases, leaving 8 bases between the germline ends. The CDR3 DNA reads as TGTGCCAGTAGTTTCCGGGAGGCCAACGTCCTGACTTTC. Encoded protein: CASSFREANVLTF. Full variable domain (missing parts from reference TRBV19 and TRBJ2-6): DGGITQSPKYLFRKEGQNVTLSCEQNLNHDAMYWYRQDPGQGLRLIYYSQIVNDFQKGDIAEGYSVSREKKESFPLTVTSAQKNPTAFYLCASSFREANVLTFGAGSRLTVL.

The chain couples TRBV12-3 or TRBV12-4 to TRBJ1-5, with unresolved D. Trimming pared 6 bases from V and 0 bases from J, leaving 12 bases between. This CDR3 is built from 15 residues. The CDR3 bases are TGTGCCAGCAGCCCTATCCGCTTTAGCAATCAGCCCCAGCATTTT. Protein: CASSPIRFSNQPQHF.

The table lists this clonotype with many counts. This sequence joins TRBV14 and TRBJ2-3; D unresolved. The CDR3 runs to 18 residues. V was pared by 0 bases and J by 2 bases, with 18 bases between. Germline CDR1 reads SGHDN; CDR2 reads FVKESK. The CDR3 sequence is CASSQDDGLLRATDTQYF. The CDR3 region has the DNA TGTGCCAGCAGCCAAGATGATGGTCTCCTCCGAGCCACAGATACGCAGTATTTT.

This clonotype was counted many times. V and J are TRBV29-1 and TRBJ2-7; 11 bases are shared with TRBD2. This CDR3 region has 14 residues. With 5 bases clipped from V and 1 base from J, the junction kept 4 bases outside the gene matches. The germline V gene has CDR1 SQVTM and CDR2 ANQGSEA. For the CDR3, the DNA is TGCAGCGTTACCGGGACTAGCGGATCCTACGAGCAGTACTTC. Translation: CSVTGTSGSYEQYF.